A selection of T cell receptor beta chains follows, all from one sample in a study of cytomegalovirus exposure and HLA in healthy donors. TCRdb's copy holds only in-frame clones and misses some; the assay was immunoSEQ multiplex PCR. The data show some 180,000 clones, around 80% seen once. Sequencing was carried out using PBMCs. All receptors derive from a woman in her thirties in good health and CMV-seronegative. Both conserved end residues are part of each CDR3. The order of the fields is CDR3 length, J gene, D gene, clone size, V gene, CDR3 DNA, CDR3 protein. The D gene is left open where the match is weak. Clone size is given for some rows only: seen once, a few or many times, or a class if the clone is expanded.

>14|TRBJ1-3|.|.|TRBV6-5
TGTGCCAGCAGTTACGGGGGGACTGGAAACACCATATATTTT
CASSYGGTGNTIYF
>14|TRBJ1-2|TRBD1|.|TRBV27
TGTGCCAGCAGTTCGACAGGGACGGGTATTGGCTACACCTTC
CASSSTGTGIGYTF
>13|TRBJ1-1|.|.|TRBV15
TGTGCCACCAGCAGAGATAGGGAGACTGAAGCTTTCTTT
CATSRDRETEAFF
>12|TRBJ2-3|.|.|TRBV10-1
TGCGCCAGCAGTGAATCTGGAGGCACGCAGTATTTT
CASSESGGTQYF
>17|TRBJ1-2|.|.|TRBV7-7
TGTGCCAGCAGCTTAGTTTTCATGGCGGGCGCGAACTATGGCTACACCTTC
CASSLVFMAGANYGYTF
>14|TRBJ1-1|.|.|TRBV9
TGTGCCAGCAGCGTACCTACCCTGAGCACTGAAGCTTTCTTT
CASSVPTLSTEAFF
>15|TRBJ2-1|TRBD1|.|TRBV7-2
TGTGCCAGCAGCTTCCGCCGGACAGGGGTTCATGAGCAGTTCTTC
CASSFRRTGVHEQFF
>18|TRBJ2-2|TRBD2|.|TRBV5-1
TGCGCCAGCAGCTTGGCCCCTGGGACTAGCGTCCACACCGGGGAGCTGTTTTTT
CASSLAPGTSVHTGELFF
>13|TRBJ2-5|.|.|TRBV5-1
TGCGCCAGCAGCTTACAGGGTCAAGAGACCCAGTACTTC
CASSLQGQETQYF
>13|TRBJ1-4|.|.|TRBV15
TGTGCCACCATGCTTGGGGCAAATGAAAAACTGTTTTTT
CATMLGANEKLFF
>14|TRBJ2-2|.|.|TRBV29-1
TGCAGCGTTGCTGAGGGAACGAACACCGGGGAGCTGTTTTTT
CSVAEGTNTGELFF
>16|TRBJ2-1|.|.|TRBV5-8
TGTGCCAGCAGCTTGTTTAGGCAGCGGGCCTACAATGAGCAGTTCTTC
CASSLFRQRAYNEQFF
>14|TRBJ1-2|.|.|TRBV6-1
TGTGCCAGCAGTGAATTTAGGCAGGGCTATGGCTACACCTTC
CASSEFRQGYGYTF
>17|TRBJ1-2|TRBD1|.|TRBV11-2
TGTGCCAGCAGCGCCCTGGGTGGGCGGACAGGGGGCTATGGCTACACCTTC
CASSALGGRTGGYGYTF
>14|TRBJ2-1|TRBD2|.|TRBV18
TGTGCCAGCTCACCCCAGACTAGCGGGGTGGAGCAGTTCTTC
CASSPQTSGVEQFF
>14|TRBJ2-7|.|.|TRBV18
TGTGCCAGCTCACCACCCCAGGGGACGACGTTTTTGTACTTC
CASSPPQGTTFLYF
>17|TRBJ1-6|.|.|TRBV21-1
TGTGCCAGCAGCAACAATTTTCGACAGTCTTTTAATTCACCCCTCCACTTT
CASSNNFRQSFNSPLHF
>14|TRBJ2-7|TRBD2|.|TRBV30
TGTGCCTGGAGTCCCGGGGGGAGCTCCTACGAGCAGTACTTC
CAWSPGGSSYEQYF
>16|TRBJ2-2|TRBD2|few|TRBV6-5
TGTGCCAGCAGTTTCCGGACTAGGTCGGGTACCGGGGAGCTGTTTTTT
CASSFRTRSGTGELFF
>15|TRBJ1-5|.|.|TRBV5-1
TGCGCCAGCAGCTTGGGGCAGGGAGGGAATCAGCCCCAGCATTTT
CASSLGQGGNQPQHF
>17|TRBJ2-7|.|.|TRBV7-9
TGTGCCAGCAGCACCCCAGGTGGGGACACTGCCTCCTACGAGCAGTACTTC
CASSTPGGDTASYEQYF
>18|TRBJ1-6|TRBD1|.|TRBV4-1
TGCGCCAGCAGCCAGAGGGGGGCCAGGGGGTCCTATAATTCACCCCTCCACTTT
CASSQRGARGSYNSPLHF
>13|TRBJ2-5|TRBD1|.|TRBV10-3
TGTGCCATCAGTTACGCAGGGGGCGAGACCCAGTACTTC
CAISYAGGETQYF
>13|TRBJ2-7|.|.|TRBV28
TGTGCCAGCATTGGGCCTACTCCCTACGAGCAGTACTTC
CASIGPTPYEQYF
>14|TRBJ2-3|TRBD2|.|TRBV6-5
TGTGCCAGCCGTCTAGCGGGGCACACAGATACGCAGTATTTT
CASRLAGHTDTQYF
>16|TRBJ1-2|TRBD1|.|TRBV10-3
TGTGCCATCAGTGGGGCACAGGGGGCCGACGTCTATGGCTACACCTTC
CAISGAQGADVYGYTF
>18|TRBJ1-5|TRBD1|.|TRBV5-1
TGCGCCAGCAGCTTGACCGGGAAGGACAGGGATAGCAATCAGCCCCAGCATTTT
CASSLTGKDRDSNQPQHF
>13|TRBJ1-4|.|.|TRBV5-1
TGCGCCAGCCACCGGGACACGGCCGAAAAACTGTTTTTT
CASHRDTAEKLFF
>14|TRBJ1-3|.|.|TRBV11-2
TGTGCCAGCAGCTTAGGAGGGCCTGGAAACACCATATATTTT
CASSLGGPGNTIYF
>16|TRBJ1-1|TRBD1|.|TRBV5-1
TGCGCCAGCAGTCGGAGGCCAGGGGGCGAGGACACTGAAGCTTTCTTT
CASSRRPGGEDTEAFF
>14|TRBJ1-2|TRBD1|once|TRBV6-5
TGTGCCACCCTAGAAACCGGGACAGGGGGCGGCTACACCTTC
CATLETGTGGGYTF
>14|TRBJ2-3|TRBD2|.|TRBV5-1
TGCGCCAGCAGCTTGGGGGACTACACAGATACGCAGTATTTT
CASSLGDYTDTQYF
>14|TRBJ2-5|.|.|TRBV4-1
TGTGCCAGCAGCCCTGGACAAAATCAAGAGACCCAGTACTTC
CASSPGQNQETQYF
>14|TRBJ2-7|.|once|TRBV4-1
TGCGCCAGCAGCTCACAAATCGACATTCGGGGGCAGTACTTC
CASSSQIDIRGQYF
>15|TRBJ1-4|.|.|TRBV19
TGTGCGACCAAGCGGAAACCCTCAACTAATGAAAAACTGTTTTTT
CATKRKPSTNEKLFF
>13|TRBJ1-2|.|few|TRBV19
TGTGCCAGTAGTGCGGGACGGAACTATGGCTACACCTTC
CASSAGRNYGYTF
>15|TRBJ2-3|TRBD2|.|TRBV5-1
TGCGCCAGCAGCTTGATAGCGGGGACCGGAGATACGCAGTATTTT
CASSLIAGTGDTQYF
>14|TRBJ2-3|.|.|TRBV5-1
TGCGCCAGCAGCGGCGGGACAGCCACAGATACGCAGTATTTT
CASSGGTATDTQYF
>14|TRBJ1-2|TRBD1|.|TRBV5-1
TGCGCCAGCAGCTCACAGGGGGGAGACTATGGCTACACCTTC
CASSSQGGDYGYTF
>17|TRBJ2-3|TRBD2|.|TRBV5-1
TGCGCCAGCAGCTTGAGCGTAGCGGGGGGGGTCACAGATACGCAGTATTTT
CASSLSVAGGVTDTQYF
>15|TRBJ2-5|TRBD2|.|TRBV5-1
TGCGCCAGCAGCTTGCCCCCGGGGGGTCAAGAGACCCAGTACTTC
CASSLPPGGQETQYF
>13|TRBJ2-1|TRBD2|few|TRBV19
TGTGCCAGTCGACTAGCGGGGGTCAATGAGCAGTTCTTC
CASRLAGVNEQFF
>16|TRBJ2-5|TRBD1|.|TRBV6-9
TGTGCCAGCAGTTATTTAGGAGGGACAGGGGTAGAGACCCAGTACTTC
CASSYLGGTGVETQYF
>15|TRBJ1-1|.|few|TRBV6-5
TGTGCCAGCAGCCCCGACGGGGGATGGGACACTGAAGCTTTCTTT
CASSPDGGWDTEAFF
>14|TRBJ2-1|TRBD2|.|TRBV27
TGTGCCAGCAGGAGCGGGGGCTCCTACAATGAGCAGTTCTTC
CASRSGGSYNEQFF